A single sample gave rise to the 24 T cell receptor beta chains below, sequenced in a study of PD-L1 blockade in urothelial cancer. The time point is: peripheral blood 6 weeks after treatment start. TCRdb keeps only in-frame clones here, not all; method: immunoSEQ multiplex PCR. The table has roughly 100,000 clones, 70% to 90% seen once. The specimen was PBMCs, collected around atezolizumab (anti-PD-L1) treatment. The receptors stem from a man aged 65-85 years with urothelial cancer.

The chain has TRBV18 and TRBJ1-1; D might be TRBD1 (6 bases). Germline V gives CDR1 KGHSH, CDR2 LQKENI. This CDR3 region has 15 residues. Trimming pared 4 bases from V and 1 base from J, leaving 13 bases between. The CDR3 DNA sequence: TGTGCCAGCTCACTGGGGGGGGCCGAGAACACTGAAGCTTTCTTT. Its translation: CASSLGGAENTEAFF.

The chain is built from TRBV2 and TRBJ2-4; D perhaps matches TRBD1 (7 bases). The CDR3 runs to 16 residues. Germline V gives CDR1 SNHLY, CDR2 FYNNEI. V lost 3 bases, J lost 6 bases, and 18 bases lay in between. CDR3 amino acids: CASSEGGRGFGNIQYF. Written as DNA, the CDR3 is TGTGCCAGCAGTGAGGGGGGCAGGGGGTTCGGAAACATTCAGTACTTC.

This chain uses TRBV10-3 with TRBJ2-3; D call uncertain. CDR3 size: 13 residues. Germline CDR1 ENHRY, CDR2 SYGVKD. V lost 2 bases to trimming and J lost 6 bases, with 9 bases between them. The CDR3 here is CAISESPLDTQYF. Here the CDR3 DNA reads TGTGCCATCAGTGAGAGCCCATTGGATACGCAGTATTTT.

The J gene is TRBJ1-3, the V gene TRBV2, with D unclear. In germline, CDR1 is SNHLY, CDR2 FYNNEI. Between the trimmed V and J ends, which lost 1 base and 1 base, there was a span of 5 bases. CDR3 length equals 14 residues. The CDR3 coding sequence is TGTGCCAGCAGTGAAGAGCTTTCTGGAAACACCATATATTTT. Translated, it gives CASSEELSGNTIYF.

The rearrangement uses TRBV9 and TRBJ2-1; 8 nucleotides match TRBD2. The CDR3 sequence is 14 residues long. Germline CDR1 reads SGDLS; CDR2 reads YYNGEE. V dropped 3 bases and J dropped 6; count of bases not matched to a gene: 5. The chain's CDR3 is CASSAGLEGNEQFF. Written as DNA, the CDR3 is TGTGCCAGCAGCGCGGGACTAGAGGGCAATGAGCAGTTCTTC.

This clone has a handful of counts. CDR3 sequence reads: CASSSGQGATEAFF. CDR3 nucleotide sequence: TGTGCCAGCAGCTCAGGACAGGGGGCGACTGAAGCTTTCTTT. This chain joins TRBV5-6 and TRBJ1-1; 11 bases align to TRBD1. J lost 5 bases, V lost 3 bases, and 3 bases had no gene match. Germline V lookup: CDR1 SGHDT, CDR2 YYEEEE. This CDR3 spans 14 amino acids.

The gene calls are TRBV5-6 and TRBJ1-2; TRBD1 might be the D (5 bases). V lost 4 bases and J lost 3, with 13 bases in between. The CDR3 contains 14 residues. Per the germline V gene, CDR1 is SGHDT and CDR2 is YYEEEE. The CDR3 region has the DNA TGTGCCAGCAGCCCGCCCGGGGGGGACTATGGCTACACCTTC. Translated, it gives CASSPPGGDYGYTF.

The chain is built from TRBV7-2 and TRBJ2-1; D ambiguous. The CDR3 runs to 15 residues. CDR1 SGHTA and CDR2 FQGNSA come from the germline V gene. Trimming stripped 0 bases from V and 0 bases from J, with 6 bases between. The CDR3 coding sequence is TGTGCCAGCAGCTTAGCGAGTAGCTCCTACAATGAGCAGTTCTTC. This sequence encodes CASSLASSSYNEQFF.

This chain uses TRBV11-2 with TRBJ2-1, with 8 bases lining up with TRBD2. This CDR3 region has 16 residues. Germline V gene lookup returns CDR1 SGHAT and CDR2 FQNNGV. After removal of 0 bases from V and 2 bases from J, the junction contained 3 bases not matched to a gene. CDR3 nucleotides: TGTGCCAGCAGCTTAGATGTACTAGCGGCCTACAATGAGCAGTTCTTC. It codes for CASSLDVLAAYNEQFF.

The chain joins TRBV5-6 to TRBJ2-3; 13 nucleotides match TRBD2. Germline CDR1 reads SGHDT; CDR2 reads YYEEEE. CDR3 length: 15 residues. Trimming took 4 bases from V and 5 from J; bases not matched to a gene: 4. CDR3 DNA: TGTGCCAGCAGCCAAGGACTAGCGGGAGTAGATACGCAGTATTTT. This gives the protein CASSQGLAGVDTQYF. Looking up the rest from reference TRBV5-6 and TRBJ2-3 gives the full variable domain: DAGVTQSPTHLIKTRGQQVTLRCSPKSGHDTVSWYQQALGQGPQFIFQYYEEEERQRGNFPDRFSGHQFPNYSSELNVNALLLGDSALYLCASSQGLAGVDTQYFGPGTRLTVL.

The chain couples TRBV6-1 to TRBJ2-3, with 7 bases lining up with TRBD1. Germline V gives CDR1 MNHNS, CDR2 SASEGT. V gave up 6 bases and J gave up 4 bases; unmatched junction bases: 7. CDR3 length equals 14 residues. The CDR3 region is CASRDRQGADTQYF. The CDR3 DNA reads TGTGCCAGCAGGGACCGACAGGGAGCAGATACGCAGTATTTT.

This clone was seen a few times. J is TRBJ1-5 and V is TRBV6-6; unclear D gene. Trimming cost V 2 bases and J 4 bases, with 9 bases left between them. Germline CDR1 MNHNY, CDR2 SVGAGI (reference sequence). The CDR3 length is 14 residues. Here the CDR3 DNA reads TGTGCCAGCAGTTACGGAGATGGGAATCAGCCCCAGCATTTT. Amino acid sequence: CASSYGDGNQPQHF.

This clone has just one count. CDR3: CASSPPTGNRVAEAFF. The CDR3 DNA sequence: TGTGCCAGCAGCCCGCCGACAGGCAATCGGGTTGCTGAAGCTTTCTTT. The chain is built from TRBV7-9 and TRBJ1-1; D possibly corresponds to TRBD1 (6 bases). Germline V gene data show CDR1 as SEHNR and CDR2 as FQNEAQ (reference sequence). Between the trimmed V and J ends, which lost 5 bases and 6 bases, there was a span of 22 bases. CDR3 length: 16 residues.

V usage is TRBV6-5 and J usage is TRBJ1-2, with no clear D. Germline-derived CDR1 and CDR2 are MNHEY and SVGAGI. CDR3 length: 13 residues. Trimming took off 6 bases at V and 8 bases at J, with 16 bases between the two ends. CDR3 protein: CASSRQAPGGYTF. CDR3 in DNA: TGTGCCAGCAGCCGACAAGCCCCGGGAGGCTACACCTTC.

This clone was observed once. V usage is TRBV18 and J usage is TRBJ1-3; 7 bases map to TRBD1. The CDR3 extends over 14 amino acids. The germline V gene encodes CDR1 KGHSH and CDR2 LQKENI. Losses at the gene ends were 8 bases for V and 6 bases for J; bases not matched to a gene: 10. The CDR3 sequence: CASRSGTDENTIYF. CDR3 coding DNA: TGTGCCAGCCGTTCCGGGACAGATGAAAACACCATATATTTT.

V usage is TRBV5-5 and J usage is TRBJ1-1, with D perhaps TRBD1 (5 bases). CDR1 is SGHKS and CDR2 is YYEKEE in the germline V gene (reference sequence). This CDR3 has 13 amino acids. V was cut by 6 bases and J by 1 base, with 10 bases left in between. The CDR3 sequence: CASNLDTNTEAFF. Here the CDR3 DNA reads TGTGCCAGCAACCTGGACACGAACACTGAAGCTTTCTTT.

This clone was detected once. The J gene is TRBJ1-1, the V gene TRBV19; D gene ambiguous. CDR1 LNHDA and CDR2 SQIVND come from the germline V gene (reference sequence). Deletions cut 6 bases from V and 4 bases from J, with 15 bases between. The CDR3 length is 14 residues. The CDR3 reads CASSLGPSGTEAFF. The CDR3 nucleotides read TGTGCCAGTAGCCTGGGTCCTTCAGGCACTGAAGCTTTCTTT.

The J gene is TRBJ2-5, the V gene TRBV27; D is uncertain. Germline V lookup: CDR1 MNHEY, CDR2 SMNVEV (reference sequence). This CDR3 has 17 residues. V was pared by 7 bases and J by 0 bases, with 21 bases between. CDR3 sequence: CASTLFPRHNDQETQYF. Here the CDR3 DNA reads TGTGCCAGCACTCTTTTCCCCCGACATAACGACCAAGAGACCCAGTACTTC.

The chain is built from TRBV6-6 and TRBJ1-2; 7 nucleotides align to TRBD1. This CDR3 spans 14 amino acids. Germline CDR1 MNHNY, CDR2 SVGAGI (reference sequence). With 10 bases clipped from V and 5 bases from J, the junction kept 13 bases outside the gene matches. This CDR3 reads CATKGGTANYGYTF. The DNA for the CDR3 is TGTGCCACTAAAGGCGGGACAGCGAATTATGGCTACACCTTC.

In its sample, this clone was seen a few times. The CDR3 reads CASSLTGVSSYEQYF. CDR3 nucleotides: TGTGCCAGCAGCTTAACAGGGGTCAGCTCCTACGAGCAGTACTTC. V gene TRBV7-2 combines with J gene TRBJ2-7; 7 bases align to TRBD1. This CDR3 contains 15 residues. The germline V gene has CDR1 SGHTA and CDR2 FQGNSA. V trimming: 2 bases; J trimming: 0 bases; junction bases outside the gene matches: 4.

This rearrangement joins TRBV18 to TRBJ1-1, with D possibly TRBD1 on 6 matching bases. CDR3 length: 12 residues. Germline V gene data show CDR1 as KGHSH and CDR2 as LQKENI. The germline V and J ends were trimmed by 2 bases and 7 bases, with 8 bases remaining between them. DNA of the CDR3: TGTGCCAGCTCACCATCGACAGGTGAAGCTTTCTTT. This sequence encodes CASSPSTGEAFF.

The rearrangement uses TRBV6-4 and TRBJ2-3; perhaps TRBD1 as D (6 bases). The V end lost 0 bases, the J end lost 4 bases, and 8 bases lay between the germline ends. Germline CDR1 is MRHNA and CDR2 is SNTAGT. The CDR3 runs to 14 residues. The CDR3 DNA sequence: TGTGCCAGCAGTGACTCTGGGGGCCCAGATACGCAGTATTTT. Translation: CASSDSGGPDTQYF.

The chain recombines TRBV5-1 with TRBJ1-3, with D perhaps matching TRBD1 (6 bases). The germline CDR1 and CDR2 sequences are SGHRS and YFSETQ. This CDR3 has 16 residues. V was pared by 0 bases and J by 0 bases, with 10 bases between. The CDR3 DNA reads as TGCGCCAGCAGCTTGGGACAGGCCTCCTCTGGAAACACCATATATTTT. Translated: CASSLGQASSGNTIYF. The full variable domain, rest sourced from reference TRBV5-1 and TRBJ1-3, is KAGVTQTPRYLIKTRGQQVTLSCSPISGHRSVSWYQQTPGQGLQFLFEYFSETQRNKGNFPGRFSGRQFSNSRSEMNVSTLELGDSALYLCASSLGQASSGNTIYFGEGSWLTVV.

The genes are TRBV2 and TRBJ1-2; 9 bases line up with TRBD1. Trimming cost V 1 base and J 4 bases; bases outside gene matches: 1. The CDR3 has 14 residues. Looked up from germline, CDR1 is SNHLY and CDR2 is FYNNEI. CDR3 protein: CASSEGGQGYGYTF. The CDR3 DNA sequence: TGTGCCAGCAGTGAAGGGGGACAGGGCTATGGCTACACCTTC.